The clone carrying this TCR beta chain was detected a few times. The antigen is not known. There are 15 residues in the CDR3. V lost 3 bases and J lost 9; bases outside the gene matches: 7. Germline V gene data show CDR1 as SEHNR and CDR2 as FQNEAQ (reference sequence). This sample is part of a study of T-cell reconstitution after alpha-beta-depleted transplantation in children. Points from the study as a whole: TCRbeta diversity was high at day 60 in some patients (a result of surviving recipient T cells and thymic progenitors). Several hundred graft clones that had expanded were reportedly the source of alpha-beta T cells about two months after transplant. T cells produced anew were the main source of T-cell counts and diversity one year after transplant.

Preparing the TCRbeta library involved the use of unique molecular identifiers. MiXCR, applied by TCRdb to the PCR reads, yields one record per CDR3 protein. The sample has about 210,000 distinct CDR3 sequences, around a sixth seen once. This clonotype originated in a male patient under 10 years old who had a stem cell transplant for acute lymphoblastic leukemia, so the T cells may come from the graft donor. Sequenced here: PBMCs, mostly from graft donor cells, sampled 360 days after TCRalphabeta/CD19-depleted stem cell transplant. This chain joins TRBV7-9 and TRBJ2-1; TRBD2 matches 11 bases. CDR3 nucleotide sequence: TGTGCCAGCAGCTTTTTACTAGCGGGGGTTGCTGAGCAGTTCTTC. Translated: CASSFLLAGVAEQFF.